This is a list of T cell receptor beta chains from one sample in a study of blood T cell repertoires in COVID-19. Data came from immunoSEQ multiplex PCR; TCRdb stores just in-frame clones and leaves some out. The sample holds roughly 60,000 clones, almost 85% seen once. Sequencing used peripheral blood. The origin of the receptors is a human donor in a cohort sampled during active COVID-19. The CDR3 runs from the conserved cysteine through the conserved F or W. A D gene is named only where the DNA matches it firmly. Clone size, where shown, is once, few, many, or a class for clones that have expanded.

abundance | j_gene | len | v_gene | d_gene | CDR3aa | CDR3nt
. | TRBJ2-7 | 14 | TRBV11-2 | TRBD1 | CASSSGQGAREQYF | TGTGCCAGCAGCTCGGGACAGGGGGCGAGAGAGCAGTACTTC
. | TRBJ1-1 | 14 | TRBV6-5 | . | CASSPLLQNTEAFF | TGTGCCAGCAGTCCGTTATTACAGAACACTGAAGCTTTCTTT
. | TRBJ2-3 | 15 | TRBV11-1 | . | CASSLSGFYTDTQYF | TGTGCCAGCAGCCTAAGCGGGTTCTACACAGATACGCAGTATTTT
. | TRBJ1-4 | 12 | TRBV11-2 | . | CASSSTGQKLFF | TGTGCCAGCAGCTCCACAGGGCAAAAACTGTTTTTT
. | TRBJ2-3 | 14 | TRBV7-9 | . | CASELGTSTDTQYF | TGTGCCAGCGAGCTAGGCACCTCCACAGATACGCAGTATTTT
. | TRBJ2-1 | 13 | TRBV19 | TRBD1 | CASTYRGLREQFF | TGTGCCAGTACCTACAGGGGGCTAAGGGAGCAGTTCTTC
. | TRBJ2-4 | 15 | TRBV27 | TRBD1 | CASSLDRGRRNIQYF | TGTGCCAGCAGCCTGGACAGGGGGCGCAGAAACATTCAGTACTTC
once | TRBJ1-2 | 13 | TRBV7-9 | TRBD1 | CASRQGENYGYTF | TGTGCCAGCAGACAGGGGGAGAACTATGGCTACACCTTC
. | TRBJ2-3 | 15 | TRBV5-1 | TRBD2 | CASSGEAGDIDTQYF | TGCGCCAGCTCTGGGGAGGCGGGAGACATAGATACGCAGTATTTT
few | TRBJ1-1 | 16 | TRBV2 | . | CASSAPGGTMNTEAFF | TGTGCCAGCAGTGCTCCAGGAGGGACCATGAACACTGAAGCTTTCTTT
. | TRBJ2-7 | 16 | TRBV27 | TRBD2 | CASSLHGTSGSYEQYF | TGTGCCAGCAGTTTACACGGTACTAGCGGGAGCTACGAGCAGTACTTC
. | TRBJ2-2 | 15 | TRBV7-7 | TRBD1 | CASSLRTGGIGELFF | TGTGCTAGCAGCTTGCGGACAGGGGGGATCGGGGAGCTGTTTTTT
. | TRBJ2-1 | 14 | TRBV20-1 | TRBD2 | CSASFPLAALEQFF | TGCAGTGCTAGTTTCCCACTAGCGGCCCTAGAGCAGTTCTTC
once | TRBJ2-3 | 12 | TRBV29-1 | . | CSAGSSTDTQYF | TGCAGCGCTGGGAGCAGCACAGATACGCAGTATTTT
few | TRBJ2-2 | 16 | TRBV28 | . | CASSFRGGRNTGELFF | TGTGCCAGCAGTTTTAGGGGGGGAAGGAACACCGGGGAGCTGTTTTTT
few | TRBJ2-3 | 15 | TRBV11-3 | TRBD2 | CASSLGGLRGDTQYF | TGTGCCAGCAGCTTAGGAGGGTTGCGGGGGGATACGCAGTATTTT
. | TRBJ1-5 | 15 | TRBV4-1 | . | CASSQDVMAVQPQHF | TGCGCCAGCAGCCAAGATGTAATGGCGGTTCAGCCCCAGCATTTT